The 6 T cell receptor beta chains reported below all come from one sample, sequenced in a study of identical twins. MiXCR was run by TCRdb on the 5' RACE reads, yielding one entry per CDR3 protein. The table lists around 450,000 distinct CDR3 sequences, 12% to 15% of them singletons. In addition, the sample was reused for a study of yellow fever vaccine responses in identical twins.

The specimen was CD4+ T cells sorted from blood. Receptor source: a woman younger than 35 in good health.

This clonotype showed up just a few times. Here the CDR3 DNA reads TGTGCCAGCAGTCCAGGGGGCTTTACGGCTAACTATGGCTACACCTTC. Its protein is CASSPGGFTANYGYTF. The rearrangement joins TRBV12-3 or TRBV12-4 to TRBJ1-2; 8 bases are shared with TRBD1. The CDR3 length is 16 residues. The J segment lost 0 bases and the V segment lost 5 bases, leaving 8 bases of the junction unmatched.

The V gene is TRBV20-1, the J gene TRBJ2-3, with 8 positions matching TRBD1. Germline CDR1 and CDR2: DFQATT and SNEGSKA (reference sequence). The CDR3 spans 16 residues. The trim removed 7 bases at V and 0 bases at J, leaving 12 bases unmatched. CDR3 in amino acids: CSVSIATGASTDTQYF. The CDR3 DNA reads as TGCAGTGTTTCCATCGCGACAGGGGCTAGCACAGATACGCAGTATTTT.

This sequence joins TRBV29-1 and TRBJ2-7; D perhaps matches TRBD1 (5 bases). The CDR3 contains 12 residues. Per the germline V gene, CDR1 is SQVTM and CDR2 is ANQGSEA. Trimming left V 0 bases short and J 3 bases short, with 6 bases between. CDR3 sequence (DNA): TGCAGCGTTGAAGATCAGGGCTACGAGCAGTACTTC. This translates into CSVEDQGYEQYF.

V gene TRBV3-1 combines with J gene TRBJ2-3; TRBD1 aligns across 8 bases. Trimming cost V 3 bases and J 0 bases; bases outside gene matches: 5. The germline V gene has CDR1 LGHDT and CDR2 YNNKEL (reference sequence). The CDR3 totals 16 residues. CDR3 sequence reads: CASSHGQGASTDTQYF. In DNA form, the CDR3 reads TGTGCCAGCAGCCACGGACAGGGTGCTAGCACAGATACGCAGTATTTT.

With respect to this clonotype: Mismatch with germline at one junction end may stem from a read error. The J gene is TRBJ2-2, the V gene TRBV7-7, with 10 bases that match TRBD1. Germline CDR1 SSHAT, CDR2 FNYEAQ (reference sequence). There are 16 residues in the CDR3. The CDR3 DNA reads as TGTGCTAGCAGCTCCGGGACAGGGGTTTACACCGGGGAGCTGTTTTTT. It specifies CASSSGTGVYTGELFF.

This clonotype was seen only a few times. The CDR3 here is CASSYSTGGAPDTQYF. CDR3 bases: TGTGCCAGCAGTTACTCTACCGGGGGGGCGCCAGATACGCAGTATTTT. J is TRBJ2-3 and V is TRBV6-5, with 8 bases aligning to TRBD2. Per germline, CDR1 MNHEY and CDR2 SVGAGI. This CDR3 is 16 amino acids long. V gave up 0 bases and J gave up 4 bases; unmatched junction bases: 6.